These 22 T cell receptor beta chains were sequenced from one sample in a study of T cell responses to AZD1222 COVID-19 vaccine. Generated by immunoSEQ multiplex PCR, the TCRdb table keeps only in-frame clones and is missing some. In the table there are tens of thousands of clones, roughly 82% of which are singletons. The specimen comprised peripheral blood, sampled on day 0 of AZD1222 vaccination. All receptors come from an adult in good health.

This rearrangement joins TRBV5-1 to TRBJ2-2; 8 nucleotides match TRBD1. After removal of 0 bases from V and 5 bases from J, the junction contained 3 bases not matched to a gene. The CDR3 sequence is 15 residues long. The germline V gene has CDR1 SGHRS and CDR2 YFSETQ. The CDR3 loop reads CASSLGTGWTGELFF. The CDR3 bases are TGCGCCAGCAGCTTGGGGACAGGGTGGACCGGGGAGCTGTTTTTT.

This chain uses TRBV19 with TRBJ2-4; the match to TRBD1 covers 7 bases. This CDR3 has 17 amino acids. V lost 2 bases, J lost 1 base, and 8 bases stayed unmatched. Germline V gene data show CDR1 as LNHDA and CDR2 as SQIVND (reference sequence). The CDR3 coding sequence is TGTGCCAGTAGTATAACTTTGTCGGGACAGGCCAAAAACATTCAGTACTTC. This encodes CASSITLSGQAKNIQYF.

The sample holds a few counts of this clone. The chain couples TRBV27 to TRBJ2-7; 7 nucleotides line up with TRBD1. V lost 5 bases, J lost 7 bases, and 8 bases stayed unmatched. The germline gives CDR1 MNHEY, CDR2 SMNVEV (reference sequence). The CDR3 has 13 residues. CDR3 loop: CASSAQQGTEQYF. The CDR3 DNA sequence: TGTGCCAGCAGTGCCCAACAGGGGACGGAGCAGTACTTC.

This chain uses TRBV11-2 with TRBJ2-1; D unresolved. The germline CDR1 and CDR2 sequences are SGHAT and FQNNGV. The CDR3 runs to 16 residues. V was trimmed by 1 base and J by 2 bases, leaving 12 bases between them. CDR3 protein: CASSLVGQVTYNEQFF. CDR3 sequence (DNA): TGTGCCAGCAGCTTAGTTGGGCAGGTCACCTACAATGAGCAGTTCTTC.

V usage is TRBV7-9 and J usage is TRBJ2-2; 9 nucleotides agree with TRBD1. Unmatched junction bases numbered 8, after V lost 5 bases and J lost 4 bases. CDR1 and CDR2 (germline): SEHNR, FQNEAQ (reference sequence). The CDR3 runs to 16 residues. CDR3 sequence reads: CASSITGTGTTGELFF. The DNA for the CDR3 is TGTGCCAGCAGCATTACCGGGACAGGGACCACCGGGGAGCTGTTTTTT.

The V gene is TRBV19, the J gene TRBJ2-7; 9 bases agree with TRBD1. The junction had 8 bases not matched to a gene; V was cut back by 10 bases and J by 4 bases. This CDR3 region has 13 residues. Germline V gene lookup returns CDR1 LNHDA and CDR2 SQIVND (reference sequence). In DNA, the CDR3 is TGTGCCACCAGGGGACAGGGATCTTACGAGCAGTACTTC. The encoded protein is CATRGQGSYEQYF.

The J gene is TRBJ1-2, the V gene TRBV30; D may be TRBD1 (5 bases). V shed 2 bases and J shed 5 bases, with 21 bases lying between them. Germline-derived CDR1 and CDR2 are GTSNPN and SVGIG (reference sequence). This CDR3 contains 16 residues. The CDR3, as DNA: TGTGCCTGGAGTCCCGAGAGTTCAGGGACGGATTATGGCTACACCTTC. Translating it yields CAWSPESSGTDYGYTF.

This rearrangement joins TRBV2 to TRBJ2-1; TRBD2 matches 13 bases. The ends lost 5 bases at V and 3 bases at J; junction bases unmatched: 1. From germline, CDR1 is SNHLY and CDR2 FYNNEI. CDR3 length equals 15 residues. CDR3 coding DNA: TGTGCCAGCAGTCGGACTAGCGGGGGCTACAATGAGCAGTTCTTC. Translating it yields CASSRTSGGYNEQFF.

The chain recombines TRBV5-6 with TRBJ2-2; TRBD1 aligns across 8 bases. Germline V gene lookup returns CDR1 SGHDT and CDR2 YYEEEE. The CDR3 contains 18 residues. The ends lost 1 base at V and 1 base at J; junction bases unmatched: 9. CDR3 sequence: CASSLPFLGTGNTGELFF. The CDR3 DNA reads as TGTGCCAGCAGCTTGCCGTTTCTCGGGACAGGGAACACCGGGGAGCTGTTTTTT.

V and J are TRBV12-3 or TRBV12-4 and TRBJ2-7, with TRBD1 matching over 8 bases. The trim removed 8 bases at V and 3 bases at J, leaving 6 bases unmatched. CDR3 length equals 13 residues. CDR3 in DNA: TGTGCCAGCCGTGACAGGGGAAACTACGAGCAGTACTTC. It specifies CASRDRGNYEQYF.

This chain links TRBV7-3 with TRBJ2-1; tentatively, D is TRBD2 (5 bases). This CDR3 is 17 amino acids long. The germline CDR1 and CDR2 sequences are SGHTA and FQGTGA. V gave up 0 bases and J gave up 6 bases, with 18 bases separating them. In DNA, the CDR3 is TGTGCCAGCAGCTTAACCGGGGTATCCGGGTCATTCAATGAGCAGTTCTTC. Translating gives CASSLTGVSGSFNEQFF.

The V and J genes are TRBV9 and TRBJ1-6; a possible D gene is TRBD1 (6 bases). Trimming shortened V by 3 bases and J by 9 bases, and 10 bases separated the two germline ends. Per the germline V gene, CDR1 is SGDLS and CDR2 is YYNGEE. There are 13 residues in the CDR3. This chain's CDR3 is CASSDGGLSPLHF. The CDR3 region has the DNA TGTGCCAGCAGCGACGGGGGGCTTTCACCCCTCCACTTT.

V gene TRBV18 combines with J gene TRBJ1-3; maybe TRBD1 (5 bases). From germline, CDR1 is KGHSH and CDR2 LQKENI. The CDR3 runs to 18 residues. V was pared by 3 bases and J by 0 bases, with 18 bases between. CDR3 sequence (DNA): TGTGCCAGCTCACCGTCAAGGGACTCCCTTTTCTCTGGAAACACCATATATTTT. It yields the protein CASSPSRDSLFSGNTIYF. The entire variable domain, with the rest obtained from reference TRBV18 and TRBJ1-3, is as follows: NAGVMQNPRHLVRRRGQEARLRCSPMKGHSHVYWYRQLPEEGLKFMVYLQKENIIDESGMPKERFSAEFPKEGPSILRIQQVVRGDSAAYFCASSPSRDSLFSGNTIYFGEGSWLTVV.

The chain links TRBV2 to TRBJ2-2; D may correspond to TRBD1 or TRBD2 (5 bases each). CDR3 length equals 13 residues. The ends were cut back, 8 bases at V and 6 bases at J, with 13 bases in the middle. CDR1 and CDR2 from the germline V gene are SNHLY and FYNNEI. CDR3 sequence: CASSGPGAGELFF. The CDR3 DNA is TGTGCCAGCTCGGGGCCAGGTGCCGGGGAGCTGTTTTTT.

The CDR3 here is CASMGQWNTEAFF. The CDR3 DNA follows: TGTGCCAGCATGGGACAGTGGAACACTGAAGCTTTCTTT. This chain links TRBV6-6 with TRBJ1-1; 7 positions agree with TRBD1. This CDR3 contains 13 residues. J gave up 1 base and V 7 bases, and 3 bases lay outside the gene matches. CDR1 and CDR2 from the germline V gene are MNHNY and SVGAGI (reference sequence).

The chain employs TRBV28 and TRBJ2-2; D unclear. In germline, CDR1 is MDHEN, CDR2 SYDVKM. The V end was cut by 2 bases, the J end by 4 bases, with 8 bases between. This CDR3 contains 14 residues. The CDR3 spells CASSLPRVTGELFF. DNA of the CDR3: TGTGCCAGCAGTTTACCCAGAGTCACCGGGGAGCTGTTTTTT.

This rearrangement joins TRBV5-6 to TRBJ2-7; TRBD2 is a possible D gene (6 bases). Deletions cut 3 bases from V and 4 bases from J, with 11 bases between. This CDR3 has 13 amino acids. CDR1 is SGHDT, CDR2 YYEEEE, per germline. CDR3 bases: TGTGCCAGCAGCTCGGGAGTTTCATACGAGCAGTACTTC. Translated: CASSSGVSYEQYF.

This sequence joins TRBV28 and TRBJ1-1; 12 positions agree with TRBD1. J was trimmed by 2 bases and V by 5 bases; bases with no gene match: 9. The CDR3 is made up of 17 amino acids. Per germline, CDR1 MDHEN and CDR2 SYDVKM. The CDR3 sequence: CASSTRDRGRVNTEAFF. In DNA form, the CDR3 reads TGTGCCAGCAGTACCAGGGACAGGGGGCGGGTCAACACTGAAGCTTTCTTT.

The rearrangement joins TRBV12-3 or TRBV12-4 to TRBJ2-2; D gene uncertain. This CDR3 has 13 residues. Between the trimmed V and J ends, which lost 7 bases and 0 bases, there was a span of 6 bases. CDR3 coding DNA: TGTGCCAGCACAATACCGAACACCGGGGAGCTGTTTTTT. Protein sequence: CASTIPNTGELFF.

The chain carries TRBV6-6 and TRBJ2-3; 9 nucleotides match TRBD2. Germline loops: CDR1 MNHNY, CDR2 SVGAGI (reference sequence). The CDR3 has 15 amino acids. V shed 5 bases and J 0 bases; nucleotides not matched to a gene: 3. CDR3 bases: TGTGCCAGCAGTCCAACTAGCGGGAGCACAGATACGCAGTATTTT. This translates into CASSPTSGSTDTQYF.

V gene TRBV28 combines with J gene TRBJ1-4; D is uncertain. Germline CDR1 and CDR2: MDHEN and SYDVKM. The CDR3 is 11 amino acids. V lost 10 bases and J 4 bases, leaving 7 bases between the germline ends. In DNA, the CDR3 is TGTGCCACCGAGGGTAATGAAAAACTGTTTTTT. Translating it yields CATEGNEKLFF.

The chain combines TRBV6-1 with TRBJ1-2; D uncertain. Between the trimmed V and J ends, which lost 3 bases and 8 bases, there was a span of 13 bases. This CDR3 is 13 amino acids long. Germline-derived CDR1 and CDR2 are MNHNS and SASEGT. The chain's CDR3 is CASSDPALGGYTF. The CDR3 nucleotides are TGTGCCAGCAGTGACCCTGCCCTTGGGGGCTACACCTTC.